Sequencing of this T cell receptor beta chain was carried out in a study of molecular identifiers for immune sequencing clone quantification. Study-wide context: Naive CD8 RNA (around 20,000 or 100,000 cells) was divided into five aliquots, with four sequenced. Whole-study results and caveats: Underestimation of highly expanded clone sizes could arise where identical TCR molecules share a barcode. In naive cells, clones above 20 RNA copies held under 1% of molecules, whereas in effector cells they held over 98%.

Via MiXCR, TCRdb re-called the PCR reads, giving one row per CDR3 protein. The sample contains approximately 670,000 distinct CDR3 sequences, 15% to 20% of which appear only once. This clonotype was seen at least ten times. Its antigen is still unknown. V lost 1 base, J lost 2 bases, and 10 bases stayed unmatched. CDR1 is DFQATT, CDR2 SNEGSKA, per germline (reference sequence). The CDR3 extends over 16 amino acids. The clonotype was recovered from a human donor in good health. Some libraries in this study had Jurkat cell RNA spiked in. The chain carries TRBV20-1 and TRBJ2-5; 7 bases are shared with TRBD2. Sequencing was performed on naive CD8+ T cells from blood, with Jurkat cell RNA spiked in. This sample's subset: FACS-sorted CD8+CD4-CCR7+CD45RA+ naive T cells. DNA of the CDR3: TGCAGTGCTAGAGCCGAGGGCGGGGGATCACAAGAGACCCAGTACTTC. Protein product: CSARAEGGGSQETQYF.